This is a list of T cell receptor beta chains from one sample in a study of glioma-infiltrating T cells after dendritic cell vaccination. This table comes from immunoSEQ multiplex PCR, and its TCRdb copy is limited to in-frame clones, with some not included. The data contain roughly 80,000 clones, roughly 84% of them seen just once; the ten biggest clones take up more than 2%. The sample consisted of blood, taken after dendritic cell vaccination. Receptor source: a human donor with glioblastoma. The conserved cysteine and the conserved F or W are not part of the CDR3 here. A D gene is named only where the DNA matches it firmly.

CDR3 protein	D gene	V gene
ASSQDWQGLVYEQY	NA	TRBV4-1
ASARGGYNEQF	TRBD2	TRBV4-1
ASSRNRGSEQF	TRBD1	TRBV6-5
ASSSGDYPVGETQY	TRBD2	TRBV5-1
ASSPTDTPVQGKLF	NA	TRBV18
ASSRLSTPNEQF	NA	TRBV2
ASRPGLAESYEQY	TRBD2	TRBV7-2
ASSKGANTIY	NA	TRBV21-1
ASGSLEGIYPYEQY	NA	TRBV25-1
ASSSERVLISGNTIY	NA	TRBV7-9
ASSYSSNTQY	NA	TRBV6-6
ATSRDRPNTQY	NA	TRBV15
ASSNTGTPYNEQF	NA	TRBV18
ASSVDGLWDEQY	NA	TRBV9
ASSLDSSGRRSSYNEQF	TRBD2	TRBV11-2
ASSLRLASSYNEQF	TRBD2	TRBV7-2
SVEGTGTNTIY	TRBD1	TRBV29-1
ASSSESGRGTDTQY	TRBD2	TRBV7-6
ASTPPGQRYNEQF	NA	TRBV7-2
ASSPPGQATDTQY	TRBD1	TRBV5-4
ASSVEGSGRAGDTGELF	TRBD2	TRBV9
ASSTGNNQPQH	NA	TRBV6-1
ASFPITGELF	NA	TRBV18
ASTRIPGDTQY	NA	TRBV5-6
ASSLAPGENQPQH	NA	TRBV7-9
ASSGGGGGNEQF	NA	TRBV27
ASSLPRGLFNTIY	NA	TRBV7-2
ASSSGGGLGANTEAF	NA	TRBV5-1
ASESAGGTDTQY	TRBD2	TRBV5-1
ASSSGSPGVYGYT	NA	TRBV5-4
ASTPFSGGDGANVLT	NA	TRBV7-9
ASNTGTSGTNEQF	TRBD2	TRBV5-1
ASSVEPAGDPGELF	TRBD2	TRBV9
ASRSDRVSEKLF	TRBD1	TRBV6-6
ASSWLGLAATGELF	TRBD2	TRBV7-8
ASSLVGPNQETQY	NA	TRBV5-1
ASSGTGASYEQY	TRBD1	TRBV19
AWEDSGLKGRQF	NA	TRBV30
ATSRGQGTSNQPQH	TRBD1	TRBV15
ASSIGGLAKYTQY	TRBD2	TRBV19
ASSLAGATDTQY	TRBD2	TRBV6-1
ASSLRLAGVYEQY	TRBD2	TRBV4-3
ASSYTGNQPQH	NA	TRBV6-5
ASSFRGGNEQF	NA	TRBV7-2
ASTAGLTLYGYT	NA	TRBV6-1
ASSLVGRGDSNQPQH	NA	TRBV28
ASSSTGDISGNTIY	TRBD1	TRBV5-1
ASSVPGGNEQF	NA	TRBV5-1
ASSGRQGTNYGYT	NA	TRBV6-1